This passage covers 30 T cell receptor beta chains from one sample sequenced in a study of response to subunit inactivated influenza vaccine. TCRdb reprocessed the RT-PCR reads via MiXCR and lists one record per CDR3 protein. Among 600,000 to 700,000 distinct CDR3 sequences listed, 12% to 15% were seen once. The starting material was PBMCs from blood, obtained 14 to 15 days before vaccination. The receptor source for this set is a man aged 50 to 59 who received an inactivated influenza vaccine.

DNA of the CDR3: TGCAGTGCTCCCCTGCTTAGCGGGGGAATTCAAGAGACCCAGTACTTC. Amino acid sequence: CSAPLLSGGIQETQYF. This chain connects TRBV20-1 to TRBJ2-5; 9 bases align to TRBD2. Germline V CDR1 and CDR2: DFQATT, SNEGSKA (reference sequence). Trimming removed 5 bases from V and 2 bases from J; junction bases left unmatched: 12. The CDR3 loop spans 16 amino acids.

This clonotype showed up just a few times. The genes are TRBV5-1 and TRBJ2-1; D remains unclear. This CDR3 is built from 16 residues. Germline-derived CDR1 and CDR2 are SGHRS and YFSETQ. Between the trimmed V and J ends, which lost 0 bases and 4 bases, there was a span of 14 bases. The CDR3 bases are TGCGCCAGCAGCTTGGGGCGTACACCGCCATACAATGAGCAGTTCTTC. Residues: CASSLGRTPPYNEQFF.

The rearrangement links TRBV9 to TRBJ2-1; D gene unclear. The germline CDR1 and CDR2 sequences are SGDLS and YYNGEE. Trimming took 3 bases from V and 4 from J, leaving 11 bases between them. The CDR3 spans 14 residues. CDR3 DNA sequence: TGTGCCAGCAGCGGGGGTCTTGGGTACAATGAGCAGTTCTTC. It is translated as CASSGGLGYNEQFF.

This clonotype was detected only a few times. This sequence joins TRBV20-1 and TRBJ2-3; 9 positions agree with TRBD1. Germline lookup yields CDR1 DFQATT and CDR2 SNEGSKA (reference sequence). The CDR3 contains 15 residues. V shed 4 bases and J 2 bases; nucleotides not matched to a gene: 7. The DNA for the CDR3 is TGCAGTGCTACCAAAAGACAGGGGGACACAGATACGCAGTATTTT. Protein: CSATKRQGDTDTQYF.

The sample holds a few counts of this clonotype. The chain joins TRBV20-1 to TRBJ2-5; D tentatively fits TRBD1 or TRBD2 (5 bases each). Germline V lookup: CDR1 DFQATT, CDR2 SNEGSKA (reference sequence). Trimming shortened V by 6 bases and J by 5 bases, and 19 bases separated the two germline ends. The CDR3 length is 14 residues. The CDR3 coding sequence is TGCAGTGCATCCCTTACAGGACTCCTTGAGACCCAGTACTTC. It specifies CSASLTGLLETQYF.

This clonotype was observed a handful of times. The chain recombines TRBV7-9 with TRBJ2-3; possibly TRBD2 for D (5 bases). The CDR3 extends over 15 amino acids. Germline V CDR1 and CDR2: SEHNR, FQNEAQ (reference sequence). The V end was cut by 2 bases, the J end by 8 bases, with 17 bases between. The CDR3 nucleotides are TGTGCCAGCAGCTTACGAGGGCCAGCCTTAGGTACGCAGTATTTT. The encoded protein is CASSLRGPALGTQYF.

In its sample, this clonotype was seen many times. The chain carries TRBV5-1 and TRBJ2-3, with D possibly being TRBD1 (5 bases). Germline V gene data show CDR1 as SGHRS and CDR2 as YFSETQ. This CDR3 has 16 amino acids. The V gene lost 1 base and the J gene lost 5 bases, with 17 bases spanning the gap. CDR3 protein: CASSLSPLGAGDTQYF. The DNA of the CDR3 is TGCGCCAGCAGCTTGAGCCCCTTAGGGGCCGGAGATACGCAGTATTTT.

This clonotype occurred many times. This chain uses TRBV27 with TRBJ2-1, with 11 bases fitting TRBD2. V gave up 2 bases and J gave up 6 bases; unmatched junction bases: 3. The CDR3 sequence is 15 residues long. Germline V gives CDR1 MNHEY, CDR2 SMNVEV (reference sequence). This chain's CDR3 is CASSLGTSGTNEQFF. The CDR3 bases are TGTGCCAGCAGTTTAGGGACTAGCGGTACCAATGAGCAGTTCTTC.

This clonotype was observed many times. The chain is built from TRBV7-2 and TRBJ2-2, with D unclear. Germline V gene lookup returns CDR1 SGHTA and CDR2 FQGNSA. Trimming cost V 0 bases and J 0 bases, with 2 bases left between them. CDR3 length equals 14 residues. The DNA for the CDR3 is TGTGCCAGCAGCTTAGCAGCGAACACCGGGGAGCTGTTTTTT. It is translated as CASSLAANTGELFF.

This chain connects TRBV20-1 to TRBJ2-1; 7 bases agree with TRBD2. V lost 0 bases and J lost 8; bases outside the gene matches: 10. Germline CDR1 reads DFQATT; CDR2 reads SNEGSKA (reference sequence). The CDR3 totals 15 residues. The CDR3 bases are TGCAGTGCTAGAGATCGGATAGCGGGTTCTGATGAGCAGTTCTTC. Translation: CSARDRIAGSDEQFF.

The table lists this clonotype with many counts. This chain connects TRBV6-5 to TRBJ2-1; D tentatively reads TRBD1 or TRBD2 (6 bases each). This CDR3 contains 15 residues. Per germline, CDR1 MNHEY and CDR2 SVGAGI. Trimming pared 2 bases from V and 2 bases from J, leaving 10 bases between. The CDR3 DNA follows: TGTGCCAGCAGTTACCTGGGGGGCACCTACAATGAGCAGTTCTTC. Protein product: CASSYLGGTYNEQFF.

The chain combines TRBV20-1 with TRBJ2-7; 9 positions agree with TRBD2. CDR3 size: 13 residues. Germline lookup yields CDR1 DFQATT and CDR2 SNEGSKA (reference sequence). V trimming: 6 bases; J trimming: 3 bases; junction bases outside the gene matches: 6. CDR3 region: CSAAGTSSYEQYF. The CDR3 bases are TGCAGTGCGGCCGGGACTAGCAGCTACGAGCAGTACTTC.

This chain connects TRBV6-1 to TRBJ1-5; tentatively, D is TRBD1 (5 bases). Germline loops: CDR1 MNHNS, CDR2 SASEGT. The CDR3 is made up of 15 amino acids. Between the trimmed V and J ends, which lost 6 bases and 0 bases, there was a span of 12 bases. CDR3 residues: CASSRKGVSNQPQHF. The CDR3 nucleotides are TGTGCCAGCAGCCGAAAAGGGGTTAGCAATCAGCCCCAGCATTTT.

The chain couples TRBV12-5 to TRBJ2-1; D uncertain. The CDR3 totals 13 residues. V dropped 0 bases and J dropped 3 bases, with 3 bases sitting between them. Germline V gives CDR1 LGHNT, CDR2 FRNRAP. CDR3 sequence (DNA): TGTGCTAGTGGTTTGGTAAGCTACAATGAGCAGTTCTTC. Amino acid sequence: CASGLVSYNEQFF.

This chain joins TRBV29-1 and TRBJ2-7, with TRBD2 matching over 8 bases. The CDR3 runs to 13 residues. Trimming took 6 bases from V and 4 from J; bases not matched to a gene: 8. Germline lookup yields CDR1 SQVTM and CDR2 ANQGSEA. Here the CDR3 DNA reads TGCAGCGTGGCCGGGGGGGGCGATTACGAGCAGTACTTC. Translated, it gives CSVAGGGDYEQYF.

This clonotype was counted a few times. CDR3 residues: CASSLQGTGGSPLHF. Written as DNA, the CDR3 is TGTGCCAGCAGTTTACAAGGGACAGGGGGATCACCCCTCCACTTT. The V and J genes are TRBV12-3 or TRBV12-4 and TRBJ1-6; 11 bases map to TRBD1. J lost 10 bases, V lost 2 bases, and 4 bases had no gene match. There are 15 residues in the CDR3.

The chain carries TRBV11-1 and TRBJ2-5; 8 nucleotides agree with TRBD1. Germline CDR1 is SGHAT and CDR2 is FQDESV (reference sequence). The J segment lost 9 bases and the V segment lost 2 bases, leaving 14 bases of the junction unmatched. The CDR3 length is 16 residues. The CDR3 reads CASSLPIGTGPVAQYF. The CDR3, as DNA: TGTGCCAGCAGCTTACCGATCGGGACAGGCCCTGTGGCCCAGTACTTC.

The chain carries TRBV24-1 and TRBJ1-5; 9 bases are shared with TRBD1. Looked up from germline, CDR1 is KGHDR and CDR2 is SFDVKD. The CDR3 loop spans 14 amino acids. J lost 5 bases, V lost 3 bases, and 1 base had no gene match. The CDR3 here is CATSDDRGYQPQHF. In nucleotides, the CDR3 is TGTGCCACCAGTGATGACAGGGGGTATCAGCCCCAGCATTTT.

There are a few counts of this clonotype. The DNA for the CDR3 is TGTGCCAGCAGCCAAGGACCGGCCCGGGGAATAGCCAAAAACATTCAGTACTTC. This encodes CASSQGPARGIAKNIQYF. The chain uses TRBV14 and TRBJ2-4; a possible D gene is TRBD2 (5 bases). Germline values: CDR1 SGHDN, CDR2 FVKESK. Trimming left V 1 base short and J 0 bases short, with 16 bases between. CDR3 length: 18 amino acids.

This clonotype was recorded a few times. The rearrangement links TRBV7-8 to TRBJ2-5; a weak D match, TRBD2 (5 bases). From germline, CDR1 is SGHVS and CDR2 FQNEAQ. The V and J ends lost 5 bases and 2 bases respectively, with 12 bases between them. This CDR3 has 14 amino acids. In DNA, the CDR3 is TGTGCCAGCAGCACCCCGGGGTTACAAGAGACCCAGTACTTC. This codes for CASSTPGLQETQYF.

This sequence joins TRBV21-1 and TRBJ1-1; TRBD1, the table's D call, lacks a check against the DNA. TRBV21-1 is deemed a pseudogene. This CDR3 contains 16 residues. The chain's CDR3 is CASSSQGGKMNTEAFF. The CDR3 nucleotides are TGTGCCAGCAGCAGTCAAGGGGGGAAAATGAACACTGAAGCTTTCTTT.

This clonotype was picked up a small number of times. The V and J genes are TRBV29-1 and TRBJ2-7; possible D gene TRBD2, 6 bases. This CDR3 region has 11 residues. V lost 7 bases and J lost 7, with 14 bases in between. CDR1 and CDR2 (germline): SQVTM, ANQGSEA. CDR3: CSGGGGREQYF. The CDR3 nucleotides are TGCAGCGGTGGAGGAGGGCGAGAGCAGTACTTC.

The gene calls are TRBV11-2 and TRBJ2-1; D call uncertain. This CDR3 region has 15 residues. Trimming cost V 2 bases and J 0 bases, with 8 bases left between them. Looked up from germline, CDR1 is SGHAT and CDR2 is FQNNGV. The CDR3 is CASSLHPRSYNEQFF. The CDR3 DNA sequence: TGTGCCAGCAGCTTACATCCCCGCTCCTACAATGAGCAGTTCTTC.

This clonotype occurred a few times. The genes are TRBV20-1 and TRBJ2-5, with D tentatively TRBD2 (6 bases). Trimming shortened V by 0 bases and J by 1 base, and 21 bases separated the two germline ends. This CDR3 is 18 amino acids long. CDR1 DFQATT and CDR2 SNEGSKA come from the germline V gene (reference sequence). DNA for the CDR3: TGCAGTGCTAGAGATCGTTGGCGGGACGCCGGATTCCAAGAGACCCAGTACTTC. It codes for CSARDRWRDAGFQETQYF.

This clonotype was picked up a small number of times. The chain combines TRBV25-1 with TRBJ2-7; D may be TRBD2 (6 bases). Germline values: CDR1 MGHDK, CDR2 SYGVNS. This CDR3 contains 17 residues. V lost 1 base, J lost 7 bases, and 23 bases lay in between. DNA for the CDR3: TGTGCCAGCAGTGAATTGTCCCCGGGGAGGTCTATTCGGGAGCAGTACTTC. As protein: CASSELSPGRSIREQYF.

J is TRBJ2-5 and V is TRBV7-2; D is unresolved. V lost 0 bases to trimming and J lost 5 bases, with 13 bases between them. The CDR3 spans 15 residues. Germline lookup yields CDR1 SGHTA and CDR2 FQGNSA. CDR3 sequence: CASSLAYPTSETQYF. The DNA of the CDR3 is TGTGCCAGCAGCTTAGCCTACCCAACTTCGGAGACCCAGTACTTC.

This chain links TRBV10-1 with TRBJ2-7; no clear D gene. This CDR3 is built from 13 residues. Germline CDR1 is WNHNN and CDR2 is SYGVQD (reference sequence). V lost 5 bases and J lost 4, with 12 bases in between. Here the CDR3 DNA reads TGCGCCAGCAGTACGGGCAGGCCATACGAGCAGTACTTC. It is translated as CASSTGRPYEQYF.

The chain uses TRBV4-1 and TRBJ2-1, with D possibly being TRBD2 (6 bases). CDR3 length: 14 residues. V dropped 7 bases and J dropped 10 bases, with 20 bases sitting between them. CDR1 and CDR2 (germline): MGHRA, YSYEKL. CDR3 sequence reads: CASTRGPASDEQFF. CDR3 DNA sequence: TGCGCCAGCACTCGGGGACCTGCTAGCGACGAGCAGTTCTTC.

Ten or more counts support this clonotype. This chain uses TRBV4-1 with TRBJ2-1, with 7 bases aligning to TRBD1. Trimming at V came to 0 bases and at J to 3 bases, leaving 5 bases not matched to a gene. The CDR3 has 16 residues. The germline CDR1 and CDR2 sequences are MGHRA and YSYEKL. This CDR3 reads CASSQEVTGYYNEQFF. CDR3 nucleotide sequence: TGCGCCAGCAGCCAAGAGGTGACAGGGTACTACAATGAGCAGTTCTTC.

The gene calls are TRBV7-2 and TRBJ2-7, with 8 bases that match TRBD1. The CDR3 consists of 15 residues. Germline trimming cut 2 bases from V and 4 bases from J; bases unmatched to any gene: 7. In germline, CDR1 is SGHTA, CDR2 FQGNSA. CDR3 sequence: CASSLSSGGRYEQYF. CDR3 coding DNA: TGTGCCAGCAGCTTATCGTCAGGGGGCCGGTACGAGCAGTACTTC.